The text below deals with one T cell receptor (beta chain). Its specificity is unknown. This sample was included in a study of yellow fever vaccine responses in identical twins. Study-wide points: Each twin's T cell response to the vaccine was reported to look partly convergent and partly personalized.

One entry per CDR3 protein, called by TCRdb with MiXCR from the RT-PCR reads. The data contain about 6,900 distinct CDR3 sequences, roughly 84% of them singletons. The CDR3 covers 14 residues. Germline CDR1 reads SGHNT; CDR2 reads YYREEE (reference sequence). The junction had 3 bases not matched to a gene; V was cut back by 0 bases and J by 5 bases. This specimen consisted of T cells from blood (PBMCs), unsorted or a sorted subset (not recorded which), obtained before or after yellow fever vaccination (not recorded which). V gene TRBV5-4 combines with J gene TRBJ2-3; TRBD1 matches at 7 bases. The TCR comes from a woman under 30 who received the yellow fever vaccine. The CDR3 loop reads CASSLGGQLDTQYF. The CDR3 region has the DNA TGTGCCAGCAGCTTGGGGGGACAGCTAGATACGCAGTATTTT.